This T cell receptor beta chain was sequenced during a study of CD8+CD57+ T cells in acquired aplastic anemia. A remark on this clonotype: The antigen is not known.

The authors sequenced patients whose flow cytometry had shown CD8+CD57+ cell expansion. Among the patients, none had received any therapy at the time of blood sampling. Genomic DNA templated the TCR beta VDJ and CDR3 profiling. TCRdb analysed the reads with MiXCR anew, one entry per CDR3 protein. The table has some 150,000 distinct CDR3 sequences, just over 50% seen once. Germline V gene lookup returns CDR1 SNHLY and CDR2 FYNNEI. The CDR3 extends over 15 amino acids. The V segment lost 7 bases and the J segment 2 bases; nucleotides outside the gene matches: 8. Whole-study findings and limits: Significant differences in CD8+ Simpson's diversity were not observed between patients and controls. Comparison of patients with controls identified about 27 shared CD8+ CDR3 sequences.

The chain has TRBV2 and TRBJ1-2; 9 bases map to TRBD1. The sequenced sample was sorted CD4+, CD8+, or CD8+CD57+ T cells (not recorded which) from PBMCs. The receptor was derived from a human donor with aplastic anemia. CDR3 sequence (DNA): TGTGCCAGCACCGAGACAGGGGGGAGGAACTATGGCTACACCTTC. Its translation: CASTETGGRNYGYTF.